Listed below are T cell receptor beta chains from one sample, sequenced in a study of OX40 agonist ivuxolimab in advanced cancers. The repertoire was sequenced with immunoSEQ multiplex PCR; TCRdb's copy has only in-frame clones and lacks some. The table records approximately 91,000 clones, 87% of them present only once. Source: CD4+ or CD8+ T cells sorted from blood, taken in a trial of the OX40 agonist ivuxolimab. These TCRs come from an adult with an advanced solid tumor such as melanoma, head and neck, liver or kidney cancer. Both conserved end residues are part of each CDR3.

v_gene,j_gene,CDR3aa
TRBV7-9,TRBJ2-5,CASRRSGGAETQYF
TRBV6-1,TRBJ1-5,CASRGTAYSNQPQHF
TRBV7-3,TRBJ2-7,CASGLGHLDEQYF
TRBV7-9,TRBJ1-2,CASSEQSSGGYTF
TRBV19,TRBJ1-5,CASRVGQLANQPQHF
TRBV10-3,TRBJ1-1,CAIKEGGSTEAFF
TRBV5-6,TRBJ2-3,CASSLVGGGTDTQYF
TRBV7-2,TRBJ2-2,CASSSQRASNTGELFF
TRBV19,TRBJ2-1,CASTADTEQFF
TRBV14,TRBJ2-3,CASSQVWGRNPDTQYF
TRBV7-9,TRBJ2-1,CASSLGGGVSPFF
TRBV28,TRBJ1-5,CASSGTSNQPQHF
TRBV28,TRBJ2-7,CASSLGSSSYEQYF
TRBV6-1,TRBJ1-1,CATGTGVTEAFF